This entry is about one T cell receptor (beta chain). The V and J ends lost 4 bases and 5 bases respectively, with 8 bases between them. This CDR3 is built from 12 residues. Germline values: CDR1 SGHNT, CDR2 YENEEA. Sequencing used immunoSEQ multiplex PCR; TCRdb keeps in-frame clones, though not all of them. Among 150,000 or so clones listed, roughly 93% were seen once. The data derive from a study of control samples from healthy donors and cancer patients. The receptor was isolated from a woman aged 60 to 75 in good health. Specimen: blood. The chain couples TRBV11-3 to TRBJ1-1; D gene unclear. CDR3 nucleotide sequence: TGTGCCAGCAGCTCCGTGGGGACTGAAGCTTTCTTT. The encoded protein is CASSSVGTEAFF.